This T cell receptor (beta chain) was captured in a study of CD8 T cells in ankylosing spondylitis. General observations from the study: Disease-associated clones were reportedly significantly overrepresented in matched ankylosing spondylitis synovial fluid. Seemingly characteristic of ankylosing spondylitis blood was a TCR beta motif consisting of roughly 8 highly homologous variants.

The CDR3 extends over 15 amino acids. V was trimmed by 0 bases and J by 0 bases, leaving 8 bases between them. About this clonotype: Its antigen is still unknown.

Using quantitative 5'-RACE with molecular barcodes, the authors made TCR beta libraries. TCRdb re-called the 5' RACE reads with MiXCR, one entry per CDR3 protein. The sample includes approximately 200,000 distinct CDR3 sequences, 10% to 15% of them seen just once. The chain uses TRBV12-3 or TRBV12-4 and TRBJ1-1; D gene uncertain. This sequence was found in a male donor with ankylosing spondylitis or in good health (not recorded which). The sample was blood, either unsorted or a sorted T cell fraction (not recorded which). The CDR3, as DNA: TGTGCCAGCAGTTTAGCGGACGGATTGAACACTGAAGCTTTCTTT. Amino acid sequence: CASSLADGLNTEAFF.